The rows below give T cell receptor beta chains drawn from one sample of a study of long-term antiretroviral therapy in people with HIV. The table came from immunoSEQ multiplex PCR; TCRdb's copy has only in-frame clones and leaves some out. This sample carries some 47,000 clones, 90% to 95% of them seen once, and the ten largest clones take about 2.5%. Sequenced material: unsorted PBMCs, taken 3.7 years after starting antiretroviral therapy. Every receptor here comes from a woman aged 50 to 60 with HIV. The CDR3 runs from the conserved cysteine through the conserved F or W. D genes are given only for firm matches. Clone size is stated in some rows and not others, as once, few, many or a class when expanded.

cdr3_aa: CASSPYSGGTGELFF; cdr3_nt: TGTGCCAGCTCACCCTATAGTGGCGGCACCGGGGAGCTGTTTTTT; clone_size: -; v_call: TRBV18; d_call: -; j_call: TRBJ2-2
cdr3_aa: CASRLERAGEQYF; cdr3_nt: TGTGCCAGCCGGTTGGAGAGAGCTGGCGAGCAGTACTTC; clone_size: once; v_call: TRBV7-9; d_call: -; j_call: TRBJ2-7
cdr3_aa: CATATESTGIGYGYTF; cdr3_nt: TGTGCCACCGCCACGGAATCCACGGGGATTGGGTATGGCTACACCTTC; clone_size: -; v_call: TRBV28; d_call: -; j_call: TRBJ1-2
cdr3_aa: CASSLIGQGDYGYTF; cdr3_nt: TGTGCCAGCAGCTTGATTGGACAGGGTGACTATGGCTACACCTTC; clone_size: -; v_call: TRBV5-4; d_call: TRBD1; j_call: TRBJ1-2
cdr3_aa: CASSARPGGDTQYF; cdr3_nt: TGTGCCAGCAGCGCGCGCCCAGGGGGAGATACGCAGTATTTT; clone_size: -; v_call: TRBV7-3; d_call: TRBD1; j_call: TRBJ2-3
cdr3_aa: CASSPLGTGDYEQYF; cdr3_nt: TGTGCCAGCAGTCCTCTCGGGACAGGGGACTACGAGCAGTACTTC; clone_size: -; v_call: TRBV27; d_call: TRBD1; j_call: TRBJ2-7
cdr3_aa: CASSSPTRRGDTQYF; cdr3_nt: TGTGCCAGCAGCTCCCCCACTAGGAGGGGAGATACGCAGTATTTT; clone_size: -; v_call: TRBV7-9; d_call: -; j_call: TRBJ2-3
cdr3_aa: CASSAGTGANYGYTF; cdr3_nt: TGCGCCAGCAGCGCCGGGACAGGGGCTAACTATGGCTACACCTTC; clone_size: -; v_call: TRBV5-1; d_call: TRBD1; j_call: TRBJ1-2
cdr3_aa: CASSLGQPNTEAFF; cdr3_nt: TGCGCCAGCAGCTTGGGACAGCCGAACACTGAAGCTTTCTTT; clone_size: -; v_call: TRBV5-1; d_call: -; j_call: TRBJ1-1
cdr3_aa: CASSLSRAQGASYGYTF; cdr3_nt: TGTGCCAGCAGTTTATCAAGGGCACAGGGGGCTAGCTATGGCTACACCTTC; clone_size: -; v_call: TRBV27; d_call: TRBD1; j_call: TRBJ1-2
cdr3_aa: CASSWDISYEQYF; cdr3_nt: TGTGCCAGCAGCTGGGACATCTCCTACGAGCAGTACTTC; clone_size: once; v_call: TRBV5-4; d_call: -; j_call: TRBJ2-7
cdr3_aa: CASSFGQGLWASEQYF; cdr3_nt: TGTGCCAGCAGTTTTGGACAGGGCCTTTGGGCGAGCGAGCAGTACTTC; clone_size: -; v_call: TRBV6-5; d_call: TRBD1; j_call: TRBJ2-7
cdr3_aa: CASSARDRVGDTQYF; cdr3_nt: TGTGCCAGCAGTGCCCGGGACAGGGTGGGAGATACGCAGTATTTT; clone_size: -; v_call: TRBV6-5; d_call: TRBD1; j_call: TRBJ2-3
cdr3_aa: CASSSRELGYTF; cdr3_nt: TGTGCCAGCAGTTCACGGGAGCTCGGCTACACCTTC; clone_size: -; v_call: TRBV27; d_call: -; j_call: TRBJ1-2
cdr3_aa: CASSSTWDGPIYGYTF; cdr3_nt: TGTGCCAGCAGCTCAACTTGGGACGGTCCCATCTATGGCTACACCTTC; clone_size: -; v_call: TRBV7-9; d_call: -; j_call: TRBJ1-2
cdr3_aa: CASSKTGGAPNTEAFF; cdr3_nt: TGTGCCAGTAGCAAGACGGGGGGGGCGCCGAACACTGAAGCTTTCTTT; clone_size: -; v_call: TRBV19; d_call: -; j_call: TRBJ1-1
cdr3_aa: CASSLDRGSDSPLHF; cdr3_nt: TGTGCCAGTAGCCTGGACAGGGGCTCGGATTCACCCCTCCACTTT; clone_size: -; v_call: TRBV19; d_call: TRBD1; j_call: TRBJ1-6
cdr3_aa: CASSEWGAEAFF; cdr3_nt: TGTGCCAGCAGTGAGTGGGGGGCTGAAGCTTTCTTT; clone_size: -; v_call: TRBV27; d_call: -; j_call: TRBJ1-1
cdr3_aa: CASSLDWSRANGYTF; cdr3_nt: TGTGCCAGCAGCTTAGATTGGTCCAGGGCCAATGGCTACACCTTC; clone_size: -; v_call: TRBV11-2; d_call: -; j_call: TRBJ1-2
cdr3_aa: CASRDRNLKLNTEAFF; cdr3_nt: TGTGCCAGCAGGGACAGAAACCTTAAATTAAACACTGAAGCTTTCTTT; clone_size: -; v_call: TRBV5-4; d_call: -; j_call: TRBJ1-1
cdr3_aa: CASSLAPRGDTEAFF; cdr3_nt: TGCGCCAGCAGCTTGGCCCCGAGGGGAGACACTGAAGCTTTCTTT; clone_size: -; v_call: TRBV5-1; d_call: -; j_call: TRBJ1-1
cdr3_aa: CAWRLTGGRKTQYF; cdr3_nt: TGTGCCTGGAGATTAACAGGGGGCAGGAAGACCCAGTACTTC; clone_size: -; v_call: TRBV30; d_call: TRBD1; j_call: TRBJ2-5
cdr3_aa: CSVGPPAGMSEKLFF; cdr3_nt: TGCAGCGTTGGGCCCCCCGCAGGGATGAGTGAAAAACTGTTTTTT; clone_size: -; v_call: TRBV29-1; d_call: -; j_call: TRBJ1-4
cdr3_aa: CASSVNRGGEQFF; cdr3_nt: TGTGCCAGCAGTGTTAACAGGGGTGGCGAGCAGTTCTTC; clone_size: -; v_call: TRBV6-1; d_call: TRBD1; j_call: TRBJ2-1
cdr3_aa: CASSDLGGFKQYF; cdr3_nt: TGTGCCAGCAGTGATTTAGGGGGATTCAAGCAGTACTTC; clone_size: -; v_call: TRBV25-1; d_call: -; j_call: TRBJ2-7
cdr3_aa: CASSVARSYNEQFF; cdr3_nt: TGTGCCAGCAGTGTGGCCAGATCCTACAATGAGCAGTTCTTC; clone_size: -; v_call: TRBV2; d_call: -; j_call: TRBJ2-1
cdr3_aa: CSAVAAGEKLFF; cdr3_nt: TGCAGCGCCGTTGCGGCCGGGGAAAAACTGTTTTTT; clone_size: once; v_call: TRBV29-1; d_call: -; j_call: TRBJ1-4
cdr3_aa: CAISDTRTGSNTEAFF; cdr3_nt: TGTGCCATCAGTGATACCAGAACAGGGTCGAACACTGAAGCTTTCTTT; clone_size: -; v_call: TRBV10-3; d_call: -; j_call: TRBJ1-1
cdr3_aa: CASSRPTGTSGAYNEQFF; cdr3_nt: TGTGCCAGCAGCCGACCTACCGGGACTAGCGGGGCATACAATGAGCAGTTCTTC; clone_size: once; v_call: TRBV7-6; d_call: TRBD2; j_call: TRBJ2-1
cdr3_aa: CASMTRLPGTF; cdr3_nt: TGTGCCAGTATGACCCGGCTGCCCGGGACCTTC; clone_size: -; v_call: TRBV6-1; d_call: -; j_call: TRBJ1-2
cdr3_aa: CSALQDYLSYEQYF; cdr3_nt: TGCAGCGCCTTACAGGACTACCTCTCCTACGAGCAGTACTTC; clone_size: -; v_call: TRBV29-1; d_call: -; j_call: TRBJ2-7
cdr3_aa: CASSLNPSGGYEQYF; cdr3_nt: TGTGCCAGCTCACTCAACCCTAGCGGGGGTTACGAGCAGTACTTC; clone_size: -; v_call: TRBV18; d_call: TRBD2; j_call: TRBJ2-7
cdr3_aa: CASSEVGGGGSNQPQHF; cdr3_nt: TGTGCCAGCAGTGAGGTGGGCGGTGGCGGGAGCAATCAGCCCCAGCATTTT; clone_size: -; v_call: TRBV6-1; d_call: -; j_call: TRBJ1-5
cdr3_aa: CASRPAGWSNQPQHF; cdr3_nt: TGTGCCAGCAGACCCGCCGGCTGGAGCAATCAGCCCCAGCATTTT; clone_size: -; v_call: TRBV27; d_call: -; j_call: TRBJ1-5
cdr3_aa: CASSIGWAEAFF; cdr3_nt: TGTGCCAGTAGTATCGGGTGGGCTGAAGCTTTCTTT; clone_size: -; v_call: TRBV19; d_call: -; j_call: TRBJ1-1
cdr3_aa: CASSPRTGNTEAFF; cdr3_nt: TGTGCCAGCAGCCCACGGACAGGGAACACTGAAGCTTTCTTT; clone_size: once; v_call: TRBV6-5; d_call: TRBD1; j_call: TRBJ1-1
cdr3_aa: CASSVDAQPYGYTF; cdr3_nt: TGTGCCAGCAGTGTGGACGCACAGCCCTATGGCTACACCTTC; clone_size: -; v_call: TRBV6-1; d_call: -; j_call: TRBJ1-2
cdr3_aa: CASRSSPGQGPTNEKLFF; cdr3_nt: TGCGCCAGCAGATCATCACCGGGACAGGGACCAACTAATGAAAAACTGTTTTTT; clone_size: -; v_call: TRBV5-1; d_call: TRBD1; j_call: TRBJ1-4
cdr3_aa: CASEEGREKLFF; cdr3_nt: TGTGCCAGCGAAGAAGGTCGTGAAAAACTGTTTTTT; clone_size: -; v_call: TRBV6-6; d_call: -; j_call: TRBJ1-4
cdr3_aa: CASSLSVASNTGELFF; cdr3_nt: TGTGCCAGCAGCTTATCCGTAGCTTCGAACACCGGGGAGCTGTTTTTT; clone_size: -; v_call: TRBV7-9; d_call: -; j_call: TRBJ2-2
cdr3_aa: CAVPGGGSYEQYF; cdr3_nt: TGTGCCGTCCCCGGGGGGGGGTCCTACGAGCAGTACTTC; clone_size: few; v_call: TRBV6-7; d_call: TRBD2; j_call: TRBJ2-7
cdr3_aa: CASSQGRGETQYF; cdr3_nt: TGTGCCAGCTCACAGGGCAGGGGAGAGACGCAGTATTTT; clone_size: -; v_call: TRBV18; d_call: -; j_call: TRBJ2-3
cdr3_aa: CASSQEFGRNYEQYF; cdr3_nt: TGCGCCAGCAGCCAAGAATTCGGAAGGAACTACGAGCAGTACTTC; clone_size: once; v_call: TRBV4-1; d_call: -; j_call: TRBJ2-7
cdr3_aa: CASSQFLRDSEAFF; cdr3_nt: TGTGCCAGCAGCCAATTCTTGAGGGATAGTGAAGCTTTCTTT; clone_size: -; v_call: TRBV14; d_call: -; j_call: TRBJ1-1
cdr3_aa: CASSSQGFQETQYF; cdr3_nt: TGTGCTAGCAGCTCGCAGGGTTTCCAAGAGACCCAGTACTTC; clone_size: -; v_call: TRBV7-7; d_call: -; j_call: TRBJ2-5
cdr3_aa: CASSVGASSTSKQYF; cdr3_nt: TGTGCCAGCAGCGTAGGGGCTAGCTCGACCTCCAAGCAGTACTTC; clone_size: few; v_call: TRBV9; d_call: -; j_call: TRBJ2-7
cdr3_aa: CSVAASGGADTQYF; cdr3_nt: TGCAGCGTTGCGGCTAGCGGGGGGGCAGATACGCAGTATTTT; clone_size: -; v_call: TRBV29-1; d_call: TRBD2; j_call: TRBJ2-3
cdr3_aa: CASSQGIPYSGANVLTF; cdr3_nt: TGTGCCAGCAGTCAGGGCATCCCCTACTCTGGGGCCAACGTCCTGACTTTC; clone_size: -; v_call: TRBV25-1; d_call: -; j_call: TRBJ2-6
cdr3_aa: CAWSVTGAGQPQHF; cdr3_nt: TGTGCCTGGAGTGTAACGGGGGCCGGGCAGCCCCAGCATTTT; clone_size: -; v_call: TRBV30; d_call: -; j_call: TRBJ1-5
cdr3_aa: CASSPRAGGDYGYTF; cdr3_nt: TGCGCCAGCAGCCCCCGGGCGGGGGGGGACTATGGCTACACCTTC; clone_size: -; v_call: TRBV4-3; d_call: -; j_call: TRBJ1-2